This record looks at one T cell receptor (beta chain) sequence and its context. What it binds is not known. CD25-based Treg depletion was applied to purified naive CD4+ T cells. Constant-region reverse primers amplified full-length variable regions, followed by semi-nested Nested Universal Primer A PCR. TCRdb reprocessed the 5' RACE reads with MiXCR, giving one entry per CDR3 protein. The data show roughly 39,000 distinct CDR3 sequences, with under 20% seen just once and about 3% held by the top ten. Findings and limits, study-wide: The TCR gene usage of tumor memory CD4+ T cells clustered together with blood and lymph node memory CD4+ cells and with lymph node naive CD4+ cells. Tumor Treg TCRs overlapped most with tumor naive CD4+ cells.

The CDR3 covers 19 residues. Deletions cut 5 bases from V and 4 bases from J, with 29 bases between. The V gene's germline CDR1 is SGHTA and CDR2 FQGNSA. Sequencing was done on a sample of naive CD4+ T cells sorted from a lymph node. Subset in this sample: naive CD4+ T cells, CD4+CD45RA+CD25-. The source is a female donor with breast cancer. J is TRBJ1-1 and V is TRBV7-2; D remains unclear. The CDR3: CASSTRVWGNGIVGTEAFF. The CDR3 DNA sequence: TGTGCCAGCAGCACCAGAGTGTGGGGAAACGGGATCGTTGGCACTGAAGCTTTCTTT.